Presented here are 20 T cell receptor beta chains from one specimen sequenced in a study of blood T cell repertoires in COVID-19. Produced via immunoSEQ multiplex PCR; TCRdb's table is partial and in-frame only. The profile shows approximately 120,000 clones, around 86% of them singletons. The specimen was peripheral blood. The source is a human donor in a cohort sampled during active COVID-19.

V gene TRBV24-1 combines with J gene TRBJ1-5; no clear D. Trimming removed 2 bases at V and 6 bases at J, with 4 bases between. Looked up from germline, CDR1 is KGHDR and CDR2 is SFDVKD. This CDR3 is 12 amino acids long. CDR3 in amino acids: CATSDSSQPQHF. CDR3 DNA sequence: TGTGCCACCAGTGATTCTTCTCAGCCCCAGCATTTT.

The genes are TRBV2 and TRBJ2-1; 13 bases line up with TRBD2. There are 16 residues in the CDR3. Germline V gene lookup returns CDR1 SNHLY and CDR2 FYNNEI. V shed 3 bases and J 9 bases; nucleotides not matched to a gene: 8. The CDR3 DNA sequence: TGTGCCAGCAGTGACATACTAGCGGGAGGGCCGGGTGAGCAGTTCTTC. Translating gives CASSDILAGGPGEQFF.

The chain has TRBV24-1 and TRBJ2-2; 9 nucleotides agree with TRBD2. The CDR3 totals 16 residues. The germline gives CDR1 KGHDR, CDR2 SFDVKD. The V and J ends lost 3 bases and 4 bases, in that order; junction bases with no gene match: 5. CDR3 sequence reads: CATSDPGLASTGELFF. CDR3 nucleotides: TGTGCCACCAGTGATCCCGGACTAGCGAGCACCGGGGAGCTGTTTTTT.

V gene TRBV25-1 combines with J gene TRBJ2-1; 11 nucleotides match TRBD1. This CDR3 has 17 amino acids. The V and J ends lost 3 bases and 9 bases, in that order; junction bases with no gene match: 13. CDR1 is MGHDK, CDR2 SYGVNS, per germline. CDR3 in amino acids: CASSDSSGTGGVGEQFF. In nucleotides, the CDR3 is TGTGCCAGCAGTGACTCTTCCGGGACAGGGGGTGTCGGTGAGCAGTTCTTC.

This chain links TRBV5-1 with TRBJ1-5; possible D gene TRBD1, 6 bases. Trimming shortened V by 0 bases and J by 6 bases, and 13 bases separated the two germline ends. Germline CDR1 SGHRS, CDR2 YFSETQ. This CDR3 has 15 amino acids. In DNA form, the CDR3 reads TGCGCCAGCAGCTTGGACCAGGGAGGGGGTCAGCCCCAGCATTTT. Amino acids: CASSLDQGGGQPQHF.

V and J are TRBV6-4 and TRBJ2-1; D perhaps matches TRBD2 (6 bases). This CDR3 region has 16 residues. V was shortened by 5 bases and J by 7 bases, with 21 bases between the two germline ends. Germline V gives CDR1 MRHNA, CDR2 SNTAGT. Written as DNA, the CDR3 is TGTGCCAGCAGTCCCGAACTGATAGCCCGGGGGAATGAGCAGTTCTTC. Translated, it gives CASSPELIARGNEQFF.

The CDR3 region has the DNA TGTGCCAGCAGCTCCTCCGGGACTAGCGGGAGTGAGACCCGGCTATATACGCAGTATTTT. It is translated as CASSSSGTSGSETRLYTQYF. The chain carries TRBV7-8 and TRBJ2-3; 14 nucleotides line up with TRBD2. The CDR3 is 20 residues long. The trim removed 4 bases at V and 7 bases at J, leaving 19 bases unmatched. The germline CDR1 and CDR2 sequences are SGHVS and FQNEAQ.

The chain has TRBV29-1 and TRBJ2-4; tentatively, D is TRBD1 (5 bases). The ends were cut back, 7 bases at V and 2 bases at J, with 15 bases in the middle. The CDR3 runs to 14 residues. Germline V gives CDR1 SQVTM, CDR2 ANQGSEA. The CDR3 nucleotides are TGCAGCGCCCTCGATTGGGGCACCAAAAACATTCAGTACTTC. Translation gives CSALDWGTKNIQYF.

This chain joins TRBV20-1 and TRBJ2-7; tentative D call: TRBD1 (6 bases). Germline V gene lookup returns CDR1 DFQATT and CDR2 SNEGSKA (reference sequence). CDR3 length: 14 residues. Trimming shortened V by 3 bases and J by 4 bases, and 16 bases separated the two germline ends. The CDR3 loop reads CSASTSDRFYEQYF. In DNA, the CDR3 is TGCAGTGCTAGTACTTCGGACAGATTTTACGAGCAGTACTTC.

This clone was observed a handful of times. The chain recombines TRBV2 with TRBJ1-6; D unclear. The germline V gene has CDR1 SNHLY and CDR2 FYNNEI. CDR3 size: 15 residues. V was trimmed by 4 bases and J by 9 bases, leaving 16 bases between them. The DNA of the CDR3 is TGTGCCAGCAGTGGATTTTTGCCCTCGGGTTCACCCCTCCACTTT. Translation gives CASSGFLPSGSPLHF. The full variable domain, in which reference TRBV2 and TRBJ1-6 provide the parts outside the CDR3, is EPEVTQTPSHQVTQMGQEVILRCVPISNHLYFYWYRQILGQKVEFLVSFYNNEISEKSEIFDDQFSVERPDGSNFTLKIRSTKLEDSAMYFCASSGFLPSGSPLHFGNGTRLTVT.

The V and J genes are TRBV5-1 and TRBJ1-1; the match to TRBD1 covers 8 bases. Germline-derived CDR1 and CDR2 are SGHRS and YFSETQ. The CDR3 is made up of 16 amino acids. Trimming removed 0 bases from V and 2 bases from J; junction bases left unmatched: 6. The CDR3 protein is CASSLVLDRGNTEAFF. CDR3 DNA sequence: TGCGCCAGCAGCTTGGTTCTCGACAGGGGAAACACTGAAGCTTTCTTT.

This clone has a single count. The rearrangement joins TRBV29-1 to TRBJ2-1, with a tentative D call TRBD2 (6 bases). The CDR3 extends over 13 amino acids. Trimming left V 5 bases short and J 6 bases short, with 14 bases between. Germline V gene data show CDR1 as SQVTM and CDR2 as ANQGSEA. CDR3 DNA: TGCAGCGTTAAAAGGGGACTTCTCAATGAGCAGTTCTTC. Protein: CSVKRGLLNEQFF.

The chain joins TRBV19 to TRBJ2-7, with 7 bases fitting TRBD2. The germline V gene encodes CDR1 LNHDA and CDR2 SQIVND (reference sequence). Trimming at V came to 0 bases and at J to 2 bases, leaving 1 base not matched to a gene. The CDR3 totals 14 residues. The CDR3 DNA sequence: TGTGCCAGTAGTATAGACCGGGGGGCCTACGAGCAGTACTTC. Encoded protein: CASSIDRGAYEQYF.

The genes are TRBV7-2 and TRBJ2-5, with D possibly TRBD1 on 6 matching bases. CDR1 and CDR2 from the germline V gene are SGHTA and FQGNSA. The CDR3 totals 14 residues. The V and J ends lost 8 bases and 4 bases respectively, with 17 bases between them. The CDR3 spells CASGTPTSPETQYF. The CDR3 nucleotides read TGTGCCAGCGGGACACCAACAAGTCCAGAGACCCAGTACTTC.

The CDR3 DNA sequence: TGTGCCAGCAGCTTGAGGGACTTTTCAGCCAAAAACATTCAGTACTTC. Translated: CASSLRDFSAKNIQYF. This chain joins TRBV5-8 and TRBJ2-4; D is perhaps TRBD2 (6 bases). The germline CDR1 and CDR2 sequences are SGHTS and YDEGEE. V gave up 1 base and J gave up 0 bases, with 11 bases separating them. This CDR3 is 16 amino acids long.

The genes are TRBV18 and TRBJ1-3; 8 bases map to TRBD1. This CDR3 comprises 19 residues. From germline, CDR1 is KGHSH and CDR2 LQKENI. The trim removed 3 bases at V and 4 bases at J, leaving 17 bases unmatched. Written as DNA, the CDR3 is TGTGCCAGCTCACCCACGAACGGGGGACAGGCGGGCCTAGGAAACACCATATATTTT. As protein: CASSPTNGGQAGLGNTIYF.

The gene calls are TRBV9 and TRBJ1-3; a possible D gene is TRBD1 (6 bases). Trimming removed 2 bases from V and 4 bases from J, with 10 bases in between. The CDR3 totals 14 residues. Germline CDR1 reads SGDLS; CDR2 reads YYNGEE. The CDR3 nucleotides are TGTGCCAGCAGCGTTATGGGGGCGGGAAACACCATATATTTT. This sequence encodes CASSVMGAGNTIYF.

This chain joins TRBV18 and TRBJ1-4; weak D call: TRBD1 (6 bases). This CDR3 is 15 amino acids long. Looked up from germline, CDR1 is KGHSH and CDR2 is LQKENI. V was trimmed by 3 bases and J by 8 bases, leaving 16 bases between them. The CDR3 reads CASSPQQGPEEKLFF. As DNA, the CDR3 is TGTGCCAGCTCACCGCAACAGGGTCCAGAAGAAAAACTGTTTTTT.

V and J are TRBV6-5 and TRBJ1-6; D is unclear. Germline CDR1 MNHEY, CDR2 SVGAGI. The CDR3 runs 15 residues. V lost 5 bases and J 6 bases, leaving 14 bases between the germline ends. The DNA for the CDR3 is TGTGCCAGCAGTAGCGGAGGATGGAGTAATTCACCCCTCCACTTT. Its translation is CASSSGGWSNSPLHF.

A single count supports this clone. The CDR3 sequence is CASSFYFTPSNEQYF. The CDR3 nucleotides are TGTGCCAGCAGCTTCTATTTTACGCCCTCGAACGAGCAGTACTTC. This rearrangement joins TRBV5-8 to TRBJ2-7; D gene unclear. Trimming pared 2 bases from V and 5 bases from J, leaving 17 bases between. Germline CDR1 reads SGHTS; CDR2 reads YDEGEE. The CDR3 sequence is 15 residues long.